This T cell receptor beta chain is drawn from a study of shared clonotypes between healthy human individuals. This clone was picked up a small number of times. Antigen unknown. This table comes from immunoSEQ multiplex PCR, and its TCRdb copy is limited to in-frame clones, with some not included. The sample records about 2,500,000 clones, around 90% being singletons. Germline V gives CDR1 LNHDA, CDR2 SQIVND (reference sequence). The CDR3 has 14 residues. With 10 bases clipped from V and 7 bases from J, the junction kept 11 bases outside the gene matches. Study-wide findings and caveats: Some clonotypes were shared by all four sorted-subset donors, while others were not shared. The non-shared ones had lower generation probabilities than the shared ones.

The donor population consisted of healthy HIV-negative adults with no recent acute infections or vaccinations. The clonotype was recovered from a man aged 18 to 35 in good health. The material sequenced was naive CD4+ T cells sorted from blood. Subset defined: CD45RA+ positively selected. J is TRBJ1-5 and V is TRBV19; 9 positions match TRBD1. CDR3 bases: TGTGCCACCAGATATGGGACAGGGAACCAGCCCCAGCATTTT. Translation: CATRYGTGNQPQHF.